This T cell receptor beta chain originates from a study of glioma-infiltrating T cells after dendritic cell vaccination. Study-wide background: Autologous tumor lysate-pulsed dendritic cell vaccination was given between the early 2000s and the early 2010s.

Time point noted: after dendritic cell vaccination, including at tumor progression/relapse. All glioblastoma patients lacked an isocitrate dehydrogenase mutation. Trimming took 0 bases from V and 7 from J; bases not matched to a gene: 4. There are 15 residues in the CDR3. The germline gives CDR1 MNHEY, CDR2 SMNVEV (reference sequence). Generated by immunoSEQ multiplex PCR, the TCRdb table keeps only in-frame clones and is missing some. This table holds 55,000 to 75,000 clones, roughly 80% found once. This clonotype originated in a human donor with glioblastoma. The source material was blood, sampled after dendritic cell vaccination. This chain uses TRBV27 with TRBJ2-5; 11 nucleotides agree with TRBD1. The CDR3 here is CASSLSGTGGRTQYF. The DNA for the CDR3 is TGTGCCAGCAGTTTATCTGGGACAGGGGGTCGGACCCAGTACTTC.